This entry lists 31 T cell receptor beta chains sequenced from one sample in a study of T cell changes during pregnancy in multiple sclerosis. TCRdb keeps only in-frame clones here, not all; method: immunoSEQ multiplex PCR. This repertoire shows 75,000 to 80,000 clones, 93% found once; its top ten account for roughly 2.6%. The sequenced sample was peripheral blood, obtained after pregnancy. The receptors derive from a female donor in good health, enrolled as a control in a pregnancy study.

The CDR3 coding sequence is TGTGCCAGCAGCCCAGGGATGGGACAGTACAATGAGCAGTTCTTC. This sequence encodes CASSPGMGQYNEQFF. This rearrangement joins TRBV6-5 to TRBJ2-1; 7 positions agree with TRBD1. V dropped 6 bases and J dropped 4; count of bases not matched to a gene: 9. CDR1 and CDR2 (germline): MNHEY, SVGAGI. The CDR3 totals 15 residues.

The J gene is TRBJ1-2, the V gene TRBV2; D is unclear. The V end lost 4 bases, the J end lost 5 bases, and 8 bases lay between the germline ends. Germline CDR1 and CDR2: SNHLY and FYNNEI. The CDR3 length is 12 residues. The CDR3 is CASSGERYGYTF. The DNA of the CDR3 is TGTGCCAGCAGTGGTGAGAGATATGGCTACACCTTC.

The chain employs TRBV5-4 and TRBJ2-5, with TRBD1 identical over 8 bases. Per germline, CDR1 SGHNT and CDR2 YYREEE (reference sequence). The length of the CDR3 is 18 residues. The trim removed 0 bases at V and 5 bases at J, leaving 15 bases unmatched. CDR3 DNA sequence: TGTGCCAGCAGCTTGGAAGTTGGGAGGACAGGGACCGACGAGACCCAGTACTTC. Translated, it gives CASSLEVGRTGTDETQYF.

CDR3 sequence (DNA): TGTGCCAGCAGCTTAGGGGCAGCCCAAGAGACCCAGTACTTC. It encodes CASSLGAAQETQYF. The chain combines TRBV7-2 with TRBJ2-5; D is unclear. V was trimmed by 1 base and J by 1 base, leaving 7 bases between them. This CDR3 comprises 14 residues. CDR1 and CDR2 from the germline V gene are SGHTA and FQGNSA.

The V call is TRBV19, the J call TRBJ2-3; D call uncertain. CDR3 length: 12 amino acids. V shed 5 bases and J shed 3 bases, with 6 bases lying between them. CDR1 is LNHDA and CDR2 is SQIVND in the germline V gene (reference sequence). Here the CDR3 DNA reads TGTGCCAGTAGTTCGCGGACAGATACGCAGTATTTT. Residues: CASSSRTDTQYF. The whole variable domain, remainder taken from reference TRBV19 and TRBJ2-3, is DGGITQSPKYLFRKEGQNVTLSCEQNLNHDAMYWYRQDPGQGLRLIYYSQIVNDFQKGDIAEGYSVSREKKESFPLTVTSAQKNPTAFYLCASSSRTDTQYFGPGTRLTVL.

V and J are TRBV5-1 and TRBJ2-1; the D is unclear. This CDR3 region has 14 residues. V was clipped by 1 base and J by 4 bases, with 9 bases between them. Germline assignment: CDR1 SGHRS and CDR2 YFSETQ. The CDR3 DNA follows: TGCGCCAGCAGCTTGAGCTCCCTATACAATGAGCAGTTCTTC. Translation gives CASSLSSLYNEQFF. Full variable domain (missing parts from reference TRBV5-1 and TRBJ2-1): KAGVTQTPRYLIKTRGQQVTLSCSPISGHRSVSWYQQTPGQGLQFLFEYFSETQRNKGNFPGRFSGRQFSNSRSEMNVSTLELGDSALYLCASSLSSLYNEQFFGPGTRLTVL.

The J gene is TRBJ2-4, the V gene TRBV19; TRBD1 is a possible D gene (6 bases). Germline V gene sequence: CDR1 LNHDA, CDR2 SQIVND (reference sequence). V dropped 6 bases and J dropped 0 bases, with 15 bases sitting between them. The CDR3 contains 16 residues. The CDR3, as DNA: TGTGCCAGTAGCCAGGACAGCGTAATAGCCAAAAACATTCAGTACTTC. It translates to CASSQDSVIAKNIQYF.

The chain has TRBV12-2 and TRBJ2-3; the table assigns TRBD2, which was not confirmed against the DNA. TRBV12-2 is flagged as a pseudogene. CDR3 length: 18 amino acids. CDR3 loop: CASRLGGLAGEGTDTQYF. CDR3 in DNA: TGTGCAAGTCGCTTAGGGGGACTAGCGGGAGAGGGCACAGATACGCAGTATTTT.

The chain carries TRBV29-1 and TRBJ1-3; weak D call: TRBD1 (6 bases). CDR1 and CDR2 from the germline V gene are SQVTM and ANQGSEA. Trimming took off 7 bases at V and 11 bases at J, with 21 bases between the two ends. The CDR3 loop spans 13 amino acids. The CDR3 bases are TGCAGCGCTGACGAGGGGGACGCCCTAGCCATATATTTT. Translating it yields CSADEGDALAIYF.

The chain joins TRBV7-9 to TRBJ2-7, with 12 bases that match TRBD1. This CDR3 is built from 14 residues. Per the germline V gene, CDR1 is SEHNR and CDR2 is FQNEAQ (reference sequence). V lost 4 bases and J lost 4; bases outside the gene matches: 2. The CDR3 protein is CASSSGQGAYEQYF. The DNA of the CDR3 is TGTGCCAGCAGCTCGGGACAGGGGGCGTACGAGCAGTACTTC.

The DNA for the CDR3 is TGTGCCAGCTCACCAAAGGGGGGGCTAAATGAGCAGTTCTTC. It specifies CASSPKGGLNEQFF. The chain joins TRBV18 to TRBJ2-1; D might be TRBD2 (7 bases). Germline CDR1 KGHSH, CDR2 LQKENI. The length of the CDR3 is 14 residues. The germline V and J ends were trimmed by 2 bases and 7 bases, with 12 bases remaining between them.

The V and J genes are TRBV20-1 and TRBJ2-1; D perhaps matches TRBD1 (5 bases). Per the germline V gene, CDR1 is DFQATT and CDR2 is SNEGSKA (reference sequence). This CDR3 spans 11 amino acids. V shed 6 bases and J shed 5 bases, with 8 bases lying between them. The CDR3 DNA reads as TGCAGTGCGACAGATCACAATGAGCAGTTCTTC. Its translation: CSATDHNEQFF.

This sequence joins TRBV25-1 and TRBJ1-6; TRBD1 is a possible D gene (5 bases). The germline V gene has CDR1 MGHDK and CDR2 SYGVNS. V gave up 3 bases and J gave up 5 bases, with 8 bases separating them. The CDR3 contains 14 residues. CDR3 coding DNA: TGTGCCAGCAGTGATGCGGGGCATAATTCACCCCTCCACTTT. Translated, it gives CASSDAGHNSPLHF.

V and J are TRBV6-4 and TRBJ2-1; 12 bases line up with TRBD2. Trimming at V came to 4 bases and at J to 4 bases, leaving 5 bases not matched to a gene. CDR3 length equals 16 residues. Germline V CDR1 and CDR2: MRHNA, SNTAGT. The DNA of the CDR3 is TGTGCCAGCAGTGTCTCACTAGCGGGGGGATACAATGAGCAGTTCTTC. It specifies CASSVSLAGGYNEQFF.

The DNA of the CDR3 is TGTGCCAGCAGTGTCTGGGGGAGGAGCTCCTACGAGCAGTACTTC. It translates to CASSVWGRSSYEQYF. The J gene is TRBJ2-7, the V gene TRBV28; D perhaps matches TRBD2 (6 bases). Germline assignment: CDR1 MDHEN and CDR2 SYDVKM. Deletions cut 5 bases from V and 0 bases from J, with 14 bases between. The CDR3 contains 15 residues. Variable domain in full (rest from reference TRBV28 and TRBJ2-7): DVKVTQSSRYLVKRTGEKVFLECVQDMDHENMFWYRQDPGLGLRLIYFSYDVKMKEKGDIPEGYSVSREKKERFSLILESASTNQTSMYLCASSVWGRSSYEQYFGPGTRLTVT.

This CDR3 is CASSSGQGRHEQYF. The CDR3 DNA sequence: TGCGCCAGCAGCTCAGGACAGGGCCGGCACGAGCAGTACTTC. J is TRBJ2-7 and V is TRBV5-1; 8 bases are a match to TRBD1. With V trimmed by 3 bases and J by 5 bases, 7 bases remained unmatched. Looked up from germline, CDR1 is SGHRS and CDR2 is YFSETQ. The CDR3 consists of 14 residues.

The rearrangement uses TRBV7-9 and TRBJ2-3; D not certain. The CDR3 has 13 amino acids. Per the germline V gene, CDR1 is SEHNR and CDR2 is FQNEAQ (reference sequence). The V end lost 0 bases, the J end lost 6 bases, and 7 bases lay between the germline ends. The DNA for the CDR3 is TGTGCCAGCAGCTTAGCGCCTCGGGATACGCAGTATTTT. Translation gives CASSLAPRDTQYF.

The J gene is TRBJ1-3, the V gene TRBV19; unclear D gene. CDR1 and CDR2 from the germline V gene are LNHDA and SQIVND (reference sequence). V was trimmed by 4 bases and J by 0 bases, leaving 10 bases between them. The CDR3 loop spans 15 amino acids. The DNA for the CDR3 is TGTGCCAGTAGTACCGCACACAACTCTGGAAACACCATATATTTT. Residues: CASSTAHNSGNTIYF.

This rearrangement joins TRBV7-9 to TRBJ2-7, with D uncertain. V was clipped by 5 bases and J by 6 bases, with 11 bases between them. CDR1 is SEHNR, CDR2 FQNEAQ, per germline (reference sequence). The CDR3 consists of 12 residues. As DNA, the CDR3 is TGTGCCAGCAGCCTCAATGGCCGCGAGCAGTACTTC. Translating gives CASSLNGREQYF.

In this sample, this clone turned up once. J is TRBJ2-5 and V is TRBV15; D perhaps matches TRBD2 (5 bases). V lost 10 bases to trimming and J lost 2 bases, with 17 bases between them. Germline CDR1 reads LNHNV; CDR2 reads YYDKDF (reference sequence). The CDR3 is made up of 14 amino acids. CDR3 nucleotides: TGTGCCATCTCCCCAGGAGGCGTTCAAGAGACCCAGTACTTC. This sequence encodes CAISPGGVQETQYF. The entire variable domain, with the rest obtained from reference TRBV15 and TRBJ2-5, is as follows: DAMVIQNPRYQVTQFGKPVTLSCSQTLNHNVMYWYQQKSSQAPKLLFHYYDKDFNNEADTPDNFQSRRPNTSFCFLDIRSPGLGDTAMYLCAISPGGVQETQYFGPGTRLLVL.

J is TRBJ2-1 and V is TRBV30, with 9 bases aligning to TRBD1. Germline lookup yields CDR1 GTSNPN and CDR2 SVGIG (reference sequence). CDR3 length equals 14 residues. Unmatched junction bases numbered 3, after V lost 0 bases and J lost 6 bases. CDR3 coding DNA: TGTGCCTGGAGTGTAGGGACAGGGTTCAATGAGCAGTTCTTC. It specifies CAWSVGTGFNEQFF.

The J gene is TRBJ2-7, the V gene TRBV7-9; 14 nucleotides align to TRBD2. CDR1 and CDR2 (germline): SEHNR, FQNEAQ (reference sequence). The CDR3 length is 15 residues. With 5 bases clipped from V and 4 bases from J, the junction kept 4 bases outside the gene matches. For the CDR3, the DNA is TGTGCCAGCAGCCCGGGACTAGCGGGAGTATACGAGCAGTACTTC. Amino acids: CASSPGLAGVYEQYF. Looking up the rest from reference TRBV7-9 and TRBJ2-7 gives the full variable domain: DTGVSQNPRHKITKRGQNVTFRCDPISEHNRLYWYRQTLGQGPEFLTYFQNEAQLEKSRLLSDRFSAERPKGSFSTLEIQRTEQGDSAMYLCASSPGLAGVYEQYFGPGTRLTVT.

CDR3 nucleotide sequence: TGTGCCAGCAGTTCCTGGGACAGAAAGCAGTACTTC. Residues: CASSSWDRKQYF. The rearrangement joins TRBV28 to TRBJ2-7; 7 bases align to TRBD1. Germline CDR1 is MDHEN and CDR2 is SYDVKM. The length of the CDR3 is 12 residues. The V and J ends lost 4 bases and 8 bases, in that order; junction bases with no gene match: 5.

V gene TRBV7-9 combines with J gene TRBJ2-2; D is possibly TRBD2 (5 bases). V was clipped by 1 base and J by 4 bases, with 10 bases between them. In germline, CDR1 is SEHNR, CDR2 FQNEAQ (reference sequence). The CDR3 spans 15 residues. The CDR3 coding sequence is TGTGCCAGCAGCTTAGGACGGGAACTCACCGGGGAGCTGTTTTTT. The encoded protein is CASSLGRELTGELFF.

CDR3 sequence (DNA): TGTGCCAGCAGCAAAATTGGAGCCGAACAGGGGTCAGGAAACACCATATATTTT. Encoded protein: CASSKIGAEQGSGNTIYF. The rearrangement joins TRBV21-1 to TRBJ1-3; TRBD1 was called by the table and not checked on the DNA. TRBV21-1 is given as a pseudogene. This CDR3 is 18 amino acids long.

V gene TRBV25-1 combines with J gene TRBJ2-3, with a weak D call TRBD2 (5 bases). Germline CDR1 and CDR2: MGHDK and SYGVNS. The CDR3 has 11 residues. V lost 5 bases to trimming and J lost 9 bases, with 9 bases between them. CDR3 in DNA: TGTGCCAGCAGTACGACGGGGACGCAGTATTTT. Translating it yields CASSTTGTQYF.

This clone was observed once. This chain uses TRBV7-9 with TRBJ2-1, with D possibly TRBD2 on 6 matching bases. The V gene lost 4 bases and the J gene lost 0 bases, with 16 bases spanning the gap. CDR3 size: 17 residues. CDR1 is SEHNR, CDR2 FQNEAQ, per germline (reference sequence). CDR3 sequence: CASSSGGSGASYNEQFF. The CDR3 DNA reads TGTGCCAGCAGCTCCGGGGGTAGCGGCGCCTCCTACAATGAGCAGTTCTTC.

V and J are TRBV7-9 and TRBJ1-3; possibly TRBD1 for D (5 bases). The CDR3 has 17 amino acids. From germline, CDR1 is SEHNR and CDR2 FQNEAQ (reference sequence). Trimming cost V 5 bases and J 0 bases, with 17 bases left between them. CDR3 DNA: TGTGCCAGCAGCCCGAGACAGCTGTCGTCCTCTGGAAACACCATATATTTT. Amino acids: CASSPRQLSSSGNTIYF.

The chain employs TRBV7-9 and TRBJ1-5; a weak D match, TRBD1 (5 bases). Trimming took off 1 base at V and 8 bases at J, with 15 bases between the two ends. CDR1 SEHNR and CDR2 FQNEAQ come from the germline V gene (reference sequence). This CDR3 has 15 residues. This chain's CDR3 is CASSLDKDGGKPQHF. CDR3 nucleotide sequence: TGTGCCAGCAGCTTAGATAAGGACGGGGGGAAGCCCCAGCATTTT.

The DNA of the CDR3 is TGTGCCAGTAGTGCTCGGACAGGCGGACCCTATGGCTACACCTTC. Residues: CASSARTGGPYGYTF. The chain uses TRBV19 and TRBJ1-2; 7 bases match TRBD1. The V gene's germline CDR1 is LNHDA and CDR2 SQIVND (reference sequence). The CDR3 loop spans 15 amino acids. The J segment lost 4 bases and the V segment lost 5 bases, leaving 10 bases of the junction unmatched.

This chain connects TRBV28 to TRBJ2-5; 9 nucleotides match TRBD2. With V trimmed by 5 bases and J by 1 base, 11 bases remained unmatched. CDR3 length: 17 amino acids. Germline V CDR1 and CDR2: MDHEN, SYDVKM. CDR3 bases: TGTGCCAGCAGTCCCCCACGGGCTAGCGGGGCCCAAGAGACCCAGTACTTC. Translating gives CASSPPRASGAQETQYF.